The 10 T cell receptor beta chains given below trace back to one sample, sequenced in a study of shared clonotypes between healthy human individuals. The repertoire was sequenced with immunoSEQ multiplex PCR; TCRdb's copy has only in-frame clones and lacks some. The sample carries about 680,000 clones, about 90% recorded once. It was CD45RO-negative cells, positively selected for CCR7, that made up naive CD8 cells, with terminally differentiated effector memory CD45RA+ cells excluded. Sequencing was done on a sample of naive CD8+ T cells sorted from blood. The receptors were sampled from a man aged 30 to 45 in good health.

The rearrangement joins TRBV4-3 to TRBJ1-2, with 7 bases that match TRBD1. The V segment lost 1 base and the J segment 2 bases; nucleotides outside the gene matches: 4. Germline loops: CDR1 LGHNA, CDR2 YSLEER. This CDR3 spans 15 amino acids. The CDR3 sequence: CASSQGLTGNYGYTF. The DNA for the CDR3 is TGCGCCAGCAGCCAAGGCCTGACAGGGAACTATGGCTACACCTTC.

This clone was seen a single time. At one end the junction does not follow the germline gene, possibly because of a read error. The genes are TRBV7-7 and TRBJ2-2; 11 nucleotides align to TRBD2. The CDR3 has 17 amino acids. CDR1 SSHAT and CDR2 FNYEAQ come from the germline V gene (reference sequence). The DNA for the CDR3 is TGTGCTAGCAGGGGGGGACTAGCGGTAAGAGCCACCGGGGAGCTGTTTTTT. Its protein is CASRGGLAVRATGELFF.

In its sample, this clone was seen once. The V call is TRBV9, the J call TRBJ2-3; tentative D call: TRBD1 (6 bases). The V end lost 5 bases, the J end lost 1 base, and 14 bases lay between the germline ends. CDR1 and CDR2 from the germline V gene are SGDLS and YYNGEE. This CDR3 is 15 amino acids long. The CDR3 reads CASSSPAGGTDTQYF. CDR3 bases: TGTGCCAGCAGTTCTCCGGCAGGGGGCACAGATACGCAGTATTTT.

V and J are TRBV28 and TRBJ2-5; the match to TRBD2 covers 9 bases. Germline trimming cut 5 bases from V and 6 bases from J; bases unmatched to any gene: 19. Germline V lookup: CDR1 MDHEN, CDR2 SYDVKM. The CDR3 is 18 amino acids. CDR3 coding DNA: TGTGCCAGCAGTCCCACTGGGTTTGGTAGCGGGAGCTTTCAGACCCAGTACTTC. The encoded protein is CASSPTGFGSGSFQTQYF.

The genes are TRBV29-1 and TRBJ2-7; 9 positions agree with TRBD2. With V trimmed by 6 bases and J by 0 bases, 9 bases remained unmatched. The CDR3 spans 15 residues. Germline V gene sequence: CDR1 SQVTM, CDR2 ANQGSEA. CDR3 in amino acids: CSVSRTSETSYEQYF. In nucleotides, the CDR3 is TGCAGCGTCTCTAGGACTAGCGAGACCTCCTACGAGCAGTACTTC.

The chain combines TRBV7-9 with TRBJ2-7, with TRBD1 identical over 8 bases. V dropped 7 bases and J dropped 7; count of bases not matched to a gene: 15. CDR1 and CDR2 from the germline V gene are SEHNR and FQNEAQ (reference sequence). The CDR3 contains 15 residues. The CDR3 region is CASNEKAGGAEEQYF. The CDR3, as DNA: TGTGCCAGCAACGAGAAGGCAGGGGGCGCGGAGGAGCAGTACTTC.

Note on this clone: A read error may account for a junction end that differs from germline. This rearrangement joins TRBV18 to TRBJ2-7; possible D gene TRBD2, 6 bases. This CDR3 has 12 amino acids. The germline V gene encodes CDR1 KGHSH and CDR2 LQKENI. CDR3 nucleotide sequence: TGTGCCAGCTCACTCGGATCCCGGGGGAAGAACTTC. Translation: CASSLGSRGKNF.

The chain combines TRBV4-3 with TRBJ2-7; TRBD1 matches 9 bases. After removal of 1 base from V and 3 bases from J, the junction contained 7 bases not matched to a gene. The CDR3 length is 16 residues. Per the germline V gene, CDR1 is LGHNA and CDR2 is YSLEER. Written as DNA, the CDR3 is TGCGCCAGCAGCCAAGGAGCGGACAGGGGACTCTACGAGCAGTACTTC. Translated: CASSQGADRGLYEQYF.

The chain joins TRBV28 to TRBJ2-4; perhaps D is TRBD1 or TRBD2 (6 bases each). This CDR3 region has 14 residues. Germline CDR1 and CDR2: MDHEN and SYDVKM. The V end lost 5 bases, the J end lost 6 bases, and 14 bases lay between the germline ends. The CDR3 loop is CASSEGGSGNIQYF. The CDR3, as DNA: TGTGCCAGCAGTGAAGGGGGTAGCGGAAACATTCAGTACTTC.

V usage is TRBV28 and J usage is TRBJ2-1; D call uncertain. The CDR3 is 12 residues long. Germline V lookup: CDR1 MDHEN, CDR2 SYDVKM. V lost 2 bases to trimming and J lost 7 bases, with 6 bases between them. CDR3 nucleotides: TGTGCCAGCAGTTTACTAGAGAATGAGCAGTTCTTC. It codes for CASSLLENEQFF.